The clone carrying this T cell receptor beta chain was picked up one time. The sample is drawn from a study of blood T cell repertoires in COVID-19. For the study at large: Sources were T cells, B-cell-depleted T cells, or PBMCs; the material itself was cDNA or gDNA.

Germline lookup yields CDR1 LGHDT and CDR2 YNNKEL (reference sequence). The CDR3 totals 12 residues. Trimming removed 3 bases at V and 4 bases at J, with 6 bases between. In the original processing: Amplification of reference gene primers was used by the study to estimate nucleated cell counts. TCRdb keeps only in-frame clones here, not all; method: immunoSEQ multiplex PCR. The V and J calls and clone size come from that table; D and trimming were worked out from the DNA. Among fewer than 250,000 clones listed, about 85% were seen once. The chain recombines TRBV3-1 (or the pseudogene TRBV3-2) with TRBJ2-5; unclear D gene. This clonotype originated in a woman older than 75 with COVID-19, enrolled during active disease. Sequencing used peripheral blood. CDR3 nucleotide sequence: TGTGCCAGCAGCCATACTATAGAGACCCAGTACTTC. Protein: CASSHTIETQYF.